The sequence of this T cell receptor (beta chain) was determined in a study of OX40 agonist ivuxolimab in advanced cancers. For the wider study: Ivuxolimab was an agonistic, fully human IgG2 monoclonal antibody directed against OX40 (CD134), a costimulatory receptor. Three dose-escalation patients achieved partial responses, one with hepatocellular carcinoma and two with cutaneous melanoma. A male proportion of nearly 85% and a mean age of approximately 58 years, ranging from 23 to 79, were recorded for the dose-escalation cohort. The paper covers the monotherapy dose-escalation part of the phase I ivuxolimab trial, which included N ≈ 50 patients. Intravenous ivuxolimab was administered to patients every 2 weeks at six dose levels: 0.01, 0.1, 0.3, 1.5, 3 and 10 mg/kg. Among the 52 dose-escalation patients, around 19 had hepatocellular carcinoma, around 15 melanoma, 9 renal cell carcinoma and 9 head and neck cancer. The purpose of peripheral TCRbeta sequencing was to test whether ivuxolimab changed TCR sequence diversity and led to clonal T-cell expansion. Prior anti-PD-1, anti-PD-L1 or anti-CTLA-4 therapy was permitted, and checkpoint inhibitors had been received by about 36% of dose-escalation patients. Paper-wide results and their limitations: Clonal expansion of both CD4+ and CD8+ blood T cells was observed from baseline to week 6 at doses 0.1 to 3.0 mg/kg. Low levels of normalized T-cell clonal expansion were also shown by some nonresponding patients. In the 0.1-3.0 mg/kg groups, partial responders had among the lowest normalized peripheral clonal expansion, particularly in CD8+ T cells. After ivuxolimab, expanded clones were on average more numerous among CD8+ T cells than among CD4+ T cells. Which antigens the clonally expanded peripheral T cells were specific for was not determined.

Points on this clone: There is no known antigen for this receptor. One base away there is no much larger clone; base qualities are not given.

From the cysteine through the phenylalanine, the CDR3 covers 15 amino acids. CDR3 DNA only is kept here, 45 bases in frame from base 1. Trimming at the junction amounts to 0 bases on V and 1 base on J, and the germline ends lie 10 bases apart. CDR1 and CDR2, per the germline V gene, are MNHEY and SVGAGI. Genomic DNA was isolated from the sorted cells so that the TCRbeta CDR3 region could be sequenced. The immunoSEQ Assay was used for sequencing of TCRbeta CDR3 regions. In TCRdb, the immuneACCESS table is reduced to in-frame sequences with V and J assigned. These tables do not hold every clone; where another copy was compared, an unresolved V gene accounts for under half, and the others remain unexplained. This sample holds 90,000 to 100,000 clones; roughly nine tenths were observed only once. The ten largest clones represent 0.75% to 0.95% of the sample. The trial excluded patients who had a history of autoimmune disease or who were on systemic immunosuppression. Peripheral blood for TCR sequencing was collected from all dose cohorts at baseline, on cycle 4 day 1, and on cycle 7 day 1. Samples came from an open-label, multicenter, first-in-human phase I dose-escalation trial of ivuxolimab. The trial enrolled adults with locally advanced or metastatic head and neck squamous cell, hepatocellular, melanoma or renal cell carcinoma. CD4+ and CD8+ T cells were sorted separately from peripheral blood before TCR sequencing.

The source is an adult with an advanced solid tumor such as melanoma, head and neck, liver or kidney cancer. In this chain, TRBV6-5 is recombined with TRBJ2-7, with no reliable assignment of the D segment. Sequencing was performed on CD4+ or CD8+ T cells sorted from blood, taken in a trial of the OX40 agonist ivuxolimab. The sequenced DNA is TGTGCCAGCAGTTACTCGGCTACCAAATCCTACGAGCAGTACTTC. It is translated as CASSYSATKSYEQYF.